This T cell receptor (beta chain) was obtained from a study of cytomegalovirus exposure and HLA in healthy donors. PCR was performed using 60 Vbeta and 13 Jbeta primers. Assay: immunoSEQ multiplex PCR; the TCRdb copy retains only in-frame clones and omits some. The sample includes roughly 180,000 clones, around 81% of them seen just once. Remarks on this clone: Its antigen is still unknown.

Study-level results: A later analysis reportedly found fewer N-insertions in an Asian-associated ancestry cluster than the approximately 700-donor mean.

The J segment lost 5 bases and the V segment lost 5 bases, leaving 3 bases of the junction unmatched. This CDR3 is built from 13 residues. Germline CDR1 reads MDHEN; CDR2 reads SYDVKM. The clonotype was recovered from a young woman in good health and CMV-seropositive. The material sequenced was PBMCs. This rearrangement joins TRBV28 to TRBJ2-7, with 10 bases that match TRBD1. CDR3 in amino acids: CASSPGTGDEQYF. Written as DNA, the CDR3 is TGTGCCAGCAGTCCCGGGACAGGGGACGAGCAGTACTTC. Full variable domain (rest looked up from reference TRBV28 and TRBJ2-7): DVKVTQSSRYLVKRTGEKVFLECVQDMDHENMFWYRQDPGLGLRLIYFSYDVKMKEKGDIPEGYSVSREKKERFSLILESASTNQTSMYLCASSPGTGDEQYFGPGTRLTVT.